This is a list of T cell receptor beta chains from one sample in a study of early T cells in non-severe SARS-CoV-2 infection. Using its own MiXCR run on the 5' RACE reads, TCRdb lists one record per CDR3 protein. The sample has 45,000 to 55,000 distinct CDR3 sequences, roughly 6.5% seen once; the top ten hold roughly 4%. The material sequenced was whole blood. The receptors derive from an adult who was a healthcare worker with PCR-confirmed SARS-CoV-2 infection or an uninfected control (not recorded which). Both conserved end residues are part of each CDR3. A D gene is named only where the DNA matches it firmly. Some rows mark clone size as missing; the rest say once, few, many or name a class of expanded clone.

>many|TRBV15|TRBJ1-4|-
TGTGCCACCAGCAGAGATCAAAGCCGGACAGTCAACCTCTTT
CATSRDQSRTVNLF
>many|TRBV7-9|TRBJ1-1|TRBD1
TGTGCCAGCAGCTTAAGGAGTAGGGGACAGGGTTTTGAGAACACTGAAGCTTTCTTT
CASSLRSRGQGFENTEAFF
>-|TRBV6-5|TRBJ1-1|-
TGTGCCAGCAGCACACTGGGAGCTGAAGCTTTCTTT
CASSTLGAEAFF
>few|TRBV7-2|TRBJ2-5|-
TGTGCCAGCAGCTCCGAGGCCCGAGAGACCCAGTACTTC
CASSSEARETQYF
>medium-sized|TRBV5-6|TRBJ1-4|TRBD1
TGTGCCAGCAGCCTAGACAGGGAAGCATGGGGAAGAGAAAAACTGTTTTTT
CASSLDREAWGREKLFF
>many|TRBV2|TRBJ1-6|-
TGTGCCAGCAGGGTCGGGGCCACCACCAATTCACCCCTCCACTTT
CASRVGATTNSPLHF
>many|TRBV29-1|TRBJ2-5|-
TGCAGCGTGGTCGGGTTGGCAGGTGGAGAGACCCAGTACTTC
CSVVGLAGGETQYF
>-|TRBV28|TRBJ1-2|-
TGTGCCAGCAGTTACAGGGCTAACTATGGCTACACCTTC
CASSYRANYGYTF
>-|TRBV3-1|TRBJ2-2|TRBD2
TGTGCCAGCAGCCAACGCTTGCTAGCGGGAACCGGGGAGCTGTTTTTT
CASSQRLLAGTGELFF
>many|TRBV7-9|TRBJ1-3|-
TGTGCCAGCAGCTTGGAGGGGTACACCATATATTTT
CASSLEGYTIYF
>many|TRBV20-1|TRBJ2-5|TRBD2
TGCAGTGCTGCACTAATTAGCGGGGGGCTACAAGAGACCCAGTACTTC
CSAALISGGLQETQYF
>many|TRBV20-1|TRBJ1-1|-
TGCAGTTCCGGGGGACGACAGAACACTGAAGCTTTCTTT
CSSGGRQNTEAFF
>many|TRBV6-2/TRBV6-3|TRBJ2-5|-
TGTGCCAGCGGTCTACCGGGACAGCGGGGTCGGCAGTACTTC
CASGLPGQRGRQYF
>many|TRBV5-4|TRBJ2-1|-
TGTGCCAGCAGGTTCTGGGGATTGGATGAGCAGTTCTTC
CASRFWGLDEQFF
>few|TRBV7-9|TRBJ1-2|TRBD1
TGTGCCAGCAGCGTAACAGGGGGCGTTGGCTACACCTTC
CASSVTGGVGYTF
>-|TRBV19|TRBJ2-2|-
TGTGCCAGTAGTAGTCAGGGGAGGGAGCTGTTTTTT
CASSSQGRELFF
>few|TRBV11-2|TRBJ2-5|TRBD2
TGTGCCAGCAGCGGAACGGGGGGGCCCCAAGAGACCCAGTACTTC
CASSGTGGPQETQYF
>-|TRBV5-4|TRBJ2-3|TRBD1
TGTGTCAGCAGCATGCCGGGACAGGGAATTGGTACGCAGTATTTT
CVSSMPGQGIGTQYF
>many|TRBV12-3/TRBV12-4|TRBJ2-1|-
TGTGCCAGCAGTTCCCTGGGGAGCTCCTACAATGAGCAGTTCTTC
CASSSLGSSYNEQFF
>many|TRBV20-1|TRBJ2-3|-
TGCAGTGCTAGAGATATCGGGGAGAGCACAGATACGCAGTATTTT
CSARDIGESTDTQYF
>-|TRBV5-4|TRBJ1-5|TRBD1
TGTGCCAGCAGCCCGGGACAGGGGAGCAATCAGCCCCAGCATTTT
CASSPGQGSNQPQHF
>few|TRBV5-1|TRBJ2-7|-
TGCGCCAGCAGCTTGAACGCCAGAACGGGGGCACAACCCCACGAGCAGTACTTC
CASSLNARTGAQPHEQYF